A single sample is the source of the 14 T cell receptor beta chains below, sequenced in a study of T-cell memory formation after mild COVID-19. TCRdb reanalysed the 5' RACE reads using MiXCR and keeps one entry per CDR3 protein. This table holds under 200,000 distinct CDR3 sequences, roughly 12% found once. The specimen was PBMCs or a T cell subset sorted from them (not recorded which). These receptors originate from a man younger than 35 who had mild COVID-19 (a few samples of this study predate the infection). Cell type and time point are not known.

DNA for the CDR3: TGCAGTGCCCTGGTCCCATCCTACGAGCAGTACTTC. It codes for CSALVPSYEQYF. This chain connects TRBV20-1 to TRBJ2-7; D unresolved. The CDR3 contains 12 residues. The V end was cut by 6 bases, the J end by 1 base, with 10 bases between. Germline V gives CDR1 DFQATT, CDR2 SNEGSKA (reference sequence).

The CDR3 spells CSAFRGPDTEAFF. CDR3 nucleotide sequence: TGCAGTGCCTTTCGTGGGCCAGACACTGAAGCTTTCTTT. The rearrangement uses TRBV20-1 and TRBJ1-1; D uncertain. Germline values: CDR1 DFQATT, CDR2 SNEGSKA (reference sequence). V was shortened by 6 bases and J by 3 bases, with 14 bases between the two germline ends. The CDR3 is 13 amino acids.

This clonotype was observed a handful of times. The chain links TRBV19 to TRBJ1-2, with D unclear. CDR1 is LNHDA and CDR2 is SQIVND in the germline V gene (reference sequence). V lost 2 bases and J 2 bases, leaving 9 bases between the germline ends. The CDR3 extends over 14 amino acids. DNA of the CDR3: TGTGCCAGTAGTATAACCGCACAGAACTATGGCTACACCTTC. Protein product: CASSITAQNYGYTF.

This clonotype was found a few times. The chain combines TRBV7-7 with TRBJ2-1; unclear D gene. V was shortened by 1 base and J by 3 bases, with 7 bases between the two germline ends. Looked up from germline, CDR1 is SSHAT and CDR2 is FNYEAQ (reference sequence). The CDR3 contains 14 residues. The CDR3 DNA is TGTGCCAGCAGCTTAGGTCTCGGCTACAATGAGCAGTTCTTC. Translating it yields CASSLGLGYNEQFF.

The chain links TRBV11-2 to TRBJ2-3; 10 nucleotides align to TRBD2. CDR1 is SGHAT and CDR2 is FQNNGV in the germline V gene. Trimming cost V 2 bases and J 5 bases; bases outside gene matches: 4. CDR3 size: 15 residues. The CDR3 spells CASSLQRGGKDTQYF. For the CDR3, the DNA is TGTGCCAGCAGCTTACAGCGGGGGGGCAAAGATACGCAGTATTTT.

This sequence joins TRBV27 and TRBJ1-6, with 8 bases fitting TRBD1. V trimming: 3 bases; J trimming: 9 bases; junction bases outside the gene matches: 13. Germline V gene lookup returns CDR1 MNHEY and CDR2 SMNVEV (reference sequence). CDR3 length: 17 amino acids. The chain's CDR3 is CASSFLSTGAPPSPLHF. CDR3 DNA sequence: TGTGCCAGCAGTTTCCTATCGACAGGGGCGCCACCTTCACCCCTCCACTTT.

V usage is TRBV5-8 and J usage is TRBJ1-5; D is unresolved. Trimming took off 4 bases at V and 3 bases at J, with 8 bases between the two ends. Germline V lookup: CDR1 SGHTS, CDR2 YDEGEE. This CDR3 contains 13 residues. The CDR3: CASSPFNNQPQHF. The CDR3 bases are TGTGCCAGCAGCCCATTCAACAATCAGCCCCAGCATTTT.

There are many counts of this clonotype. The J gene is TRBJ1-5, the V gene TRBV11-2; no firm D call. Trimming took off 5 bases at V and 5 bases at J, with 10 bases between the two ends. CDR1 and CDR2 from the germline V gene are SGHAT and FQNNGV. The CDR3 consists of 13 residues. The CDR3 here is CASSPHWDQPQHF. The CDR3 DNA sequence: TGTGCCAGCAGCCCCCATTGGGATCAGCCCCAGCATTTT.

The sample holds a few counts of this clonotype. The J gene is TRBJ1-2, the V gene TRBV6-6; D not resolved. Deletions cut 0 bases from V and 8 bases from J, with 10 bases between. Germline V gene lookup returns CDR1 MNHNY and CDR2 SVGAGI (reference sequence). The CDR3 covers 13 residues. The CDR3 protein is CASSYSEGLGYTF. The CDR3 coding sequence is TGTGCCAGCAGTTACTCGGAGGGTCTCGGCTACACCTTC.

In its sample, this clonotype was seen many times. The CDR3 spells CASSLDTGLREQYF. The CDR3 region has the DNA TGTGCCAGCAGCTTGGACACTGGTCTACGAGAGCAGTACTTC. The J gene is TRBJ2-7, the V gene TRBV7-2, with TRBD1 as a possible D gene (5 bases). CDR1 is SGHTA and CDR2 is FQGNSA in the germline V gene. The CDR3 runs to 14 residues. V lost 3 bases to trimming and J lost 7 bases, with 16 bases between them.

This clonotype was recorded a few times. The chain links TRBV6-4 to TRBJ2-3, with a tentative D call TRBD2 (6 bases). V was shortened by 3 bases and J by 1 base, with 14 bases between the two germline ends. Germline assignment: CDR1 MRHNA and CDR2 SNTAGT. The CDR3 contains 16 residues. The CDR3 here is CASSEVGGRGTDTQYF. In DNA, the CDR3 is TGTGCCAGCAGTGAGGTGGGGGGACGGGGCACAGATACGCAGTATTTT.

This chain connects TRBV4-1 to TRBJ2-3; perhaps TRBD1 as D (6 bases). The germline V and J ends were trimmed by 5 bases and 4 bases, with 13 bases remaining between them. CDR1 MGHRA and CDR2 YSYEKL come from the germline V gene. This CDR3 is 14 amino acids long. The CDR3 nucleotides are TGCGCCAGCAGCACCAGGACAGCGGCAGATACGCAGTATTTT. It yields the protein CASSTRTAADTQYF.

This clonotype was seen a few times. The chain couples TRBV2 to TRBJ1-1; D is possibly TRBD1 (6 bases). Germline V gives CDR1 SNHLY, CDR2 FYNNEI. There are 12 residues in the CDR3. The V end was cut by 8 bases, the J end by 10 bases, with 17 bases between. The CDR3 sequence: CASVLMGAGAFF. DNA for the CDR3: TGTGCCAGCGTTCTAATGGGGGCCGGAGCTTTCTTT.

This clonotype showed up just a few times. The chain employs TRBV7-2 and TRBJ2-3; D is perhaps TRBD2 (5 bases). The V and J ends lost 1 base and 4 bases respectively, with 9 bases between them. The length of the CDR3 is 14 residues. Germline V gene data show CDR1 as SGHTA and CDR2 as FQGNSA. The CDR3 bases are TGTGCCAGCAGCTTAGTTCTAGCTGCAGATACGCAGTATTTT. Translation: CASSLVLAADTQYF.